This record looks at one TCR beta chain sequence and its context. The sample comes from a study of blood T cell repertoires in COVID-19. Across the study: There were acute and convalescent COVID-19 samples, and they came from the United States, Italy and Spain. Sources were T cells, B-cell-depleted T cells, or PBMCs; the material itself was cDNA or gDNA.

Seattle patient enrollment occurred during active infection, with longitudinal follow-up thereafter. Original processing notes: Amplified reference gene primers provided the basis for estimating nucleated cell counts. Only in-frame clones appear in the TCRdb table, and some are missing; sequencing was by immunoSEQ multiplex PCR. That table gives V, J and clone size, and the DNA gave D and trimming. This table holds about 240,000 clones, about 81% found once. Germline V gene lookup returns CDR1 LGHDT and CDR2 YNNKEL (reference sequence). This CDR3 contains 16 residues. After removal of 2 bases from V and 4 bases from J, the junction contained 9 bases not matched to a gene.

The sample consisted of peripheral blood. The sequence was collected from an elderly woman with COVID-19, enrolled during active disease. This chain connects TRBV3-1 (or the pseudogene TRBV3-2) to TRBJ2-5; 8 positions match TRBD2. The chain's CDR3 is CASSQPGLATGETQYF. The DNA for the CDR3 is TGTGCCAGCAGCCAACCCGGACTAGCAACGGGAGAGACCCAGTACTTC.